Each of the 13 T cell receptor beta chains below was sequenced from the same sample in a study of regulatory T cells in long-lasting Graves disease. Generation of the TCR library employed RNA extracted from PBMCs. Each CDR3 protein gets one entry after TCRdb re-called the reads with MiXCR. The table records about 880 distinct CDR3 sequences, approximately 79% of them present only once. The starting material was peripheral blood mononuclear cells (PBMCs), obtained with antithyroid drug treatment, in newly diagnosed or persistent Graves disease (not recorded which). Receptors were obtained from a middle-aged woman with Graves disease.

This clonotype was counted only a few times. This sequence joins TRBV20-1 and TRBJ2-7; 7 bases are a match to TRBD2. The germline V gene has CDR1 DFQATT and CDR2 SNEGSKA (reference sequence). Trimming removed 5 bases from V and 0 bases from J; junction bases left unmatched: 4. CDR3 length: 13 residues. CDR3 nucleotides: TGCAGTGCTTATAGCGGGCTCTCCTACGAGCAGTACTTC. It specifies CSAYSGLSYEQYF.

The chain combines TRBV5-1 with TRBJ2-6, with D possibly matching TRBD1 (6 bases). Germline V gives CDR1 SGHRS, CDR2 YFSETQ. The V end lost 2 bases, the J end lost 3 bases, and 15 bases lay between the germline ends. The CDR3 covers 17 residues. The CDR3, as DNA: TGCGCCAGCAGCTTACAGACAGGCCCATTTGGGGCCAACGTCCTGACTTTC. Encoded protein: CASSLQTGPFGANVLTF.

V and J are TRBV5-6 and TRBJ2-1; no definite D call. CDR3 length: 11 amino acids. Trimming shortened V by 3 bases and J by 9 bases, and 7 bases separated the two germline ends. CDR1 SGHDT and CDR2 YYEEEE come from the germline V gene. Written as DNA, the CDR3 is TGTGCCAGCAGCTCGCCAACTGAGCAGTTCTTC. This translates into CASSSPTEQFF.

J is TRBJ2-5 and V is TRBV5-6; TRBD2 matches 8 bases. CDR3 size: 14 residues. V lost 0 bases and J lost 6; bases outside the gene matches: 4. Germline lookup yields CDR1 SGHDT and CDR2 YYEEEE. CDR3 amino acids: CASSLASGSQTQYF. The CDR3 DNA follows: TGTGCCAGCAGCTTGGCCAGCGGGAGTCAGACCCAGTACTTC.

This clonotype was recorded only once. V gene TRBV20-1 combines with J gene TRBJ2-5; 10 bases match TRBD2. CDR3 length equals 15 residues. Per germline, CDR1 DFQATT and CDR2 SNEGSKA (reference sequence). Germline trimming cut 6 bases from V and 0 bases from J; bases unmatched to any gene: 7. The CDR3 loop reads CSAISLAGDQETQYF. The CDR3 DNA follows: TGCAGTGCGATATCGCTAGCGGGGGACCAAGAGACCCAGTACTTC.

The chain uses TRBV19 and TRBJ1-2, with D unclear. The CDR3 is made up of 14 amino acids. Germline V lookup: CDR1 LNHDA, CDR2 SQIVND (reference sequence). V shed 1 base and J shed 2 bases, with 8 bases lying between them. The CDR3 region has the DNA TGTGCCAGTAGTATAGTAAGGACCAACTATGGCTACACCTTC. The encoded protein is CASSIVRTNYGYTF. The full variable domain, rest sourced from reference TRBV19 and TRBJ1-2, is DGGITQSPKYLFRKEGQNVTLSCEQNLNHDAMYWYRQDPGQGLRLIYYSQIVNDFQKGDIAEGYSVSREKKESFPLTVTSAQKNPTAFYLCASSIVRTNYGYTFGSGTRLTVV.

This clonotype is labeled as hyperexpanded. The chain joins TRBV27 to TRBJ1-5; no reliable D call. V lost 5 bases, J lost 2 bases, and 13 bases lay in between. The germline V gene has CDR1 MNHEY and CDR2 SMNVEV (reference sequence). This CDR3 spans 15 amino acids. The DNA for the CDR3 is TGTGCCAGCAGTCCCTTTGAAAGCGGCAATCAGCCCCAGCATTTT. Translated: CASSPFESGNQPQHF.

This clonotype turned up a few times. This chain connects TRBV11-2 to TRBJ2-3; D is uncertain. Germline V CDR1 and CDR2: SGHAT, FQNNGV. This CDR3 has 16 residues. V lost 4 bases and J lost 1, with 15 bases in between. The CDR3 DNA reads TGTGCCAGCAGCTCACCGCCAGGAGCTCGCACAGATACGCAGTATTTT. Its protein product is CASSSPPGARTDTQYF.

This clonotype was seen more than once but under ten times. The gene calls are TRBV24-1 and TRBJ2-3; 8 positions match TRBD2. CDR1 KGHDR and CDR2 SFDVKD come from the germline V gene. The CDR3 contains 16 residues. The ends lost 2 bases at V and 4 bases at J; junction bases unmatched: 7. The CDR3 is CATSDSSGGLADTQYF. The CDR3 DNA reads as TGTGCCACCAGTGATTCTTCGGGAGGGCTCGCAGATACGCAGTATTTT.

The CDR3 protein is CASSLTKVNTGELFF. In DNA, the CDR3 is TGTGCCAGCAGCTTAACTAAAGTCAACACCGGGGAGCTGTTTTTT. The chain uses TRBV7-3 and TRBJ2-2; no reliable D call. Trimming pared 0 bases from V and 2 bases from J, leaving 7 bases between. CDR3 length equals 15 residues. The germline CDR1 and CDR2 sequences are SGHTA and FQGTGA. Supplemented by reference TRBV7-3 and TRBJ2-2, the full variable domain reads GAGVSQTPSNKVTEKGKYVELRCDPISGHTALYWYRQSLGQGPEFLIYFQGTGAADDSGLPNDRFFAVRPEGSVSTLKIQRTERGDSAVYLCASSLTKVNTGELFFGEGSRLTVL.

This chain joins TRBV2 and TRBJ1-3; D gene ambiguous. The CDR3 runs to 13 residues. The V end lost 4 bases, the J end lost 2 bases, and 6 bases lay between the germline ends. Germline CDR1 is SNHLY and CDR2 is FYNNEI. CDR3 loop: CASSGRAGNTIYF. CDR3 sequence (DNA): TGTGCCAGCAGTGGGCGGGCTGGAAACACCATATATTTT.

The chain combines TRBV20-1 with TRBJ2-7; 9 nucleotides align to TRBD2. In germline, CDR1 is DFQATT, CDR2 SNEGSKA (reference sequence). V lost 3 bases and J lost 11; bases outside the gene matches: 5. This CDR3 is built from 11 residues. The CDR3 loop is CSASRRTSEYF. The CDR3 bases are TGCAGTGCTAGTAGGAGGACTAGCGAGTACTTC.

CDR3 sequence (DNA): TGCAGCGTTCCTAAACTAGCGGGAGGGCTGGGTGAGCAGTTCTTC. Translation gives CSVPKLAGGLGEQFF. V usage is TRBV29-1 and J usage is TRBJ2-1, with 13 bases identical to TRBD2. Germline CDR1 reads SQVTM; CDR2 reads ANQGSEA. The V and J ends lost 5 bases and 9 bases, in that order; junction bases with no gene match: 10. This CDR3 is 15 amino acids long.